The T cell receptor beta chain described here comes from a study of cytomegalovirus exposure and HLA in healthy donors. Overall study findings and caveats: Common viral pathogens (according to a later analysis) appeared linked to several of the most significant clusters.

On this clone: Its antigen is unknown.

With 60 Vbeta and 13 Jbeta primers, the PCR was carried out. Assay: immunoSEQ multiplex PCR; the TCRdb copy retains only in-frame clones and omits some. The specimen's table records about 160,000 clones. Germline V gene lookup returns CDR1 MGHRA and CDR2 YSYEKL. V gave up 1 base and J gave up 5 bases, with 11 bases separating them. This CDR3 spans 15 amino acids. This chain uses TRBV4-1 with TRBJ2-2; D is perhaps TRBD2 (6 bases). This clonotype was sampled from a woman aged 60-70 years in good health and CMV-seronegative. The specimen sequenced was PBMCs. CDR3 loop: CASSQGLVGTGELFF. In DNA form, the CDR3 reads TGCGCCAGCAGCCAAGGACTAGTCGGAACCGGGGAGCTGTTTTTT.